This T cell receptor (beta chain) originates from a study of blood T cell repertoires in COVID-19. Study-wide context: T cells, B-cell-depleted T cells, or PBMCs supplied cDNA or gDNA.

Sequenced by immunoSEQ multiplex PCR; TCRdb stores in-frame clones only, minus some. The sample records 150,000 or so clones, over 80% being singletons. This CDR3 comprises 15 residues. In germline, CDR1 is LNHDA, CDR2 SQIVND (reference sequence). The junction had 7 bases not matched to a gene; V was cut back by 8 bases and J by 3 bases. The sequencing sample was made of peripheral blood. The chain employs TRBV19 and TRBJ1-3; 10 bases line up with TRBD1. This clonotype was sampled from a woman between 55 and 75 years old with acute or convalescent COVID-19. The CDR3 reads CASRDRGKNGNTIYF. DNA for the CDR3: TGTGCCAGTCGGGACAGGGGAAAAAATGGAAACACCATATATTTT.